This T cell receptor (beta chain) was recorded in a study of T cells expressing NK-cell markers (dated by TCRdb to the early 2020s). Turning to the overall study: In sorted CD3+CD56+NKG2C+, CD3+CD56+NKG2C- and CD3+CD56-NKG2C+ T-cell subsets from 7 or 8 donors, TCR beta-chain repertoires were profiled. Among the eight sequenced donors, seven were HCMV-seropositive and one was HCMV-seronegative. Randomly selected healthy volunteers, three men and five women, were used as the eight sequenced donors. The libraries were sequenced on Illumina HiSeq 2000/2500, MiSeq or NextSeq, producing 2 x 150 bp reads.

On this clonotype: The antigen it binds to is not known.

HCMV serostatus was determined by detecting HCMV-specific IgG in serum with a commercial ELISA kit. Peripheral blood mononuclear cells were isolated from blood by Ficoll density gradient centrifugation. The paper's findings and limits, for the study overall: Those dominant clonotypes were again the most abundant among CD3+CD56-NKG2C+ cells in a handful of donors, at about 25-60.1%. In five to seven donors, the dominant CD3+CD56+NKG2C+ clonotypes were among the top 10 CD8+ clonotypes and accounted for about 1.0-7.5% of CD8+ T cells. Whether the expanded NKG2C-expressing T cell clones were specific for HCMV antigens remained unclear.

The sequencer listed for this sample is Illumina HiSeq 2000. The TCR beta cDNA libraries were made using 5'RACE template switching, a step that added both a universal primer site and unique molecular identifiers. cDNA synthesis was primed from the TCR beta constant segment and was followed by two successive PCR amplification steps. The source study handled its data this way. MIGEC was used to demultiplex reads and group the reads by UMI, and MiTCR was used to assemble and quantify clonotypes. To exclude erroneous sequences, only TCR cDNA sequences supported by at least two reads were retained. Downstream repertoire analysis used the tcR package, and clonotypes were matched across fractions by CDR3 nucleotide sequence plus V segment. VDJmatch was used to annotate antigen specificity against VDJdb, with one amino acid substitution in CDR3 allowed. Following TCRdb reprocessing, every CDR3 protein sequence forms one entry, and DNA is not provided. These V and J calls originate from TCRdb's pipeline instead of the authors' own analysis. The sample's table lists a count of about 150,000 distinct CDR3 sequences. The top ten hold 30% to 45% of the sample.

The CDR3 runs 12 residues from the cysteine to the phenylalanine. DNA is not on record. Sequences KGHDR (CDR1) and SFDVKD (CDR2) are obtained from the germline V gene. The clonotype originates from a woman between 50 and 59 years old in good health. Donor details come from another sample of the same person, matched by shared clones. Sequencing was carried out using blood T cells: a sorted CD56 or NKG2C T cell subset, CD4+ or CD8+ T cells, or bulk PBMC T cells (not recorded which). The chain links TRBV24-1 with TRBJ2-5. Here the CDR3 is given as CATSDFVGTQYF.